This TCR beta chain was captured by sequencing in a study of PD-L1 blockade in urothelial cancer. Sequenced by immunoSEQ multiplex PCR; TCRdb stores in-frame clones only, minus some. This table has about 76,000 clones, roughly 90% appearing once. The time point: peripheral blood 6 weeks after treatment start. CDR1 SGDLS and CDR2 YYNGEE come from the germline V gene. The CDR3 spans 20 residues. V lost 1 base to trimming and J lost 0 bases, with 23 bases between them. The chain employs TRBV9 and TRBJ2-4, with D unclear. This receptor was identified in a woman of 80 years or more with urothelial cancer. The specimen comprised PBMCs, sampled around atezolizumab (anti-PD-L1) treatment. CDR3: CASSVSGSSPARVAKNIQYF. In DNA, the CDR3 is TGTGCCAGCAGCGTATCCGGGTCATCCCCGGCCCGCGTAGCCAAAAACATTCAGTACTTC.